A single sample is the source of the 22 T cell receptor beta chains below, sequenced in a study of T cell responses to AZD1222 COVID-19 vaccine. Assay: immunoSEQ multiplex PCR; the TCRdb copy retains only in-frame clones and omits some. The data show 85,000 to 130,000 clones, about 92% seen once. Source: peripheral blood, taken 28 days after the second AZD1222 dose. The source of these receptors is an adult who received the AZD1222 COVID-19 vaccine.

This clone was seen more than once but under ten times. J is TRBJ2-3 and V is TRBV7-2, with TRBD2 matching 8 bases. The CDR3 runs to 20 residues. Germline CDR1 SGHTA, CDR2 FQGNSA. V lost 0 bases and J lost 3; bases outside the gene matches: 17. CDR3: CASSLALVDGGLGWTDTQYF. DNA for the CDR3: TGTGCCAGCAGCTTAGCGCTAGTAGACGGGGGACTAGGATGGACAGATACGCAGTATTTT.

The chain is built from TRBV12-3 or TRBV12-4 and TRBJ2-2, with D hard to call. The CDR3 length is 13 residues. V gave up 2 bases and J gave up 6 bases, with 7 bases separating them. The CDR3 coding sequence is TGTGCCAGCAGTTTACTATCATCCGGGGAGCTGTTTTTT. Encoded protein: CASSLLSSGELFF.

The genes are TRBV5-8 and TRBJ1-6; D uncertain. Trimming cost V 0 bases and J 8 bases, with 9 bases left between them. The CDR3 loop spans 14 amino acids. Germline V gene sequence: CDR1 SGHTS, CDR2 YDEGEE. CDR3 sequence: CASSLGRNDSPLHF. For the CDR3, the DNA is TGTGCCAGCAGCTTGGGTAGGAACGATTCACCCCTCCACTTT.

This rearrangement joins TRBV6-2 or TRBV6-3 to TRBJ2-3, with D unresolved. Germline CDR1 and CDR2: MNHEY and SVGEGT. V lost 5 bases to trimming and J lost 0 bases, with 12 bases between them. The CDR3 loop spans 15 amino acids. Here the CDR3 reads CASSRKRASTDTQYF. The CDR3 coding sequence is TGTGCCAGCAGTCGGAAGCGTGCTAGCACAGATACGCAGTATTTT.

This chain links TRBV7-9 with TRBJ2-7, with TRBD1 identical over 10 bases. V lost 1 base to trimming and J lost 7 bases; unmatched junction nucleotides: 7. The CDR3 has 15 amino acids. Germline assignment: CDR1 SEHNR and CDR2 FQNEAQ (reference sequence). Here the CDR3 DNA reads TGTGCCAGCAGCTTAGGAGGGACAGGGGAAGAAGAGCAGTACTTC. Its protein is CASSLGGTGEEEQYF.

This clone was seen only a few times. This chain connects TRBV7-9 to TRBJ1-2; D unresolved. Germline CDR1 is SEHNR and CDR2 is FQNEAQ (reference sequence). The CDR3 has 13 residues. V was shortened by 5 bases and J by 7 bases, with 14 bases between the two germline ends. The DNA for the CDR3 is TGTGCCAGCAGCCCCCGGAGGGTGGGTGGCTACACCTTC. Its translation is CASSPRRVGGYTF.

The CDR3 sequence: CASSFQDPLAKNIQYF. The DNA for the CDR3 is TGTGCCAGCAGTTTCCAGGATCCCCTAGCCAAAAACATTCAGTACTTC. The J gene is TRBJ2-4, the V gene TRBV2; D is unclear. The CDR3 runs to 16 residues. V was pared by 5 bases and J by 0 bases, with 14 bases between. CDR1 is SNHLY and CDR2 is FYNNEI in the germline V gene. The variable domain in full, with the rest retrieved from reference TRBV2 and TRBJ2-4, is EPEVTQTPSHQVTQMGQEVILRCVPISNHLYFYWYRQILGQKVEFLVSFYNNEISEKSEIFDDQFSVERPDGSNFTLKIRSTKLEDSAMYFCASSFQDPLAKNIQYFGAGTRLSVL.

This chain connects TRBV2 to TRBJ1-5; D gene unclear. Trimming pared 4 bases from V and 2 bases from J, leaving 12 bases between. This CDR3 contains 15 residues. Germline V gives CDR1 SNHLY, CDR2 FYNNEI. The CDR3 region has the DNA TGTGCCAGCAGTGCTCCCCCCCATGGCAATCAGCCCCAGCATTTT. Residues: CASSAPPHGNQPQHF.

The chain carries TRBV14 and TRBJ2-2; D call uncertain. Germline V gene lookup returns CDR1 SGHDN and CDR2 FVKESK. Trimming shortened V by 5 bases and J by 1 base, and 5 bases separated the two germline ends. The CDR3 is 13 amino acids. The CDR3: CASSVQNTGELFF. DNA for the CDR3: TGTGCCAGCAGCGTCCAGAACACCGGGGAGCTGTTTTTT.

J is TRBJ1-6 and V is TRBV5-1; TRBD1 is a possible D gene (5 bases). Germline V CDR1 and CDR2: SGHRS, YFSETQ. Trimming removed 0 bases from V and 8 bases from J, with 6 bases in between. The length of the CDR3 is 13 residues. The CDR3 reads CASSLGGDSPLHF. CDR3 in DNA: TGCGCCAGCAGCTTGGGAGGGGATTCACCCCTCCACTTT.

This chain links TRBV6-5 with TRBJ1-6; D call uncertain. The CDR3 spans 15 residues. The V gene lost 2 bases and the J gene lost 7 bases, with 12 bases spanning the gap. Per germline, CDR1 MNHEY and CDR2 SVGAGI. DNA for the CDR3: TGTGCCAGCAGTTACGTCGCCCGGGAAAATTCACCCCTCCACTTT. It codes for CASSYVARENSPLHF.

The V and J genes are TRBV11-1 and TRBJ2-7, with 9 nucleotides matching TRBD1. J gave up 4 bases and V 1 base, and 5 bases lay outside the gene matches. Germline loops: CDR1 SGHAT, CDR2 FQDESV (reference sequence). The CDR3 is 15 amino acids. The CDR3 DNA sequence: TGTGCCAGCAGCTTAGGGGTACAGGGGGCTTACGAGCAGTACTTC. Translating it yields CASSLGVQGAYEQYF.

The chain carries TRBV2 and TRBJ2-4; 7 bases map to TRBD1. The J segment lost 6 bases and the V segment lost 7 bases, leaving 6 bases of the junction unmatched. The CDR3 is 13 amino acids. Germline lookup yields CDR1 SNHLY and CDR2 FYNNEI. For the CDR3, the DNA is TGTGCCAGCACTTCAGGGGGTGGAAACATTCAGTACTTC. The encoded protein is CASTSGGGNIQYF. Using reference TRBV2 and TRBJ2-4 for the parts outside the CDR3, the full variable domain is EPEVTQTPSHQVTQMGQEVILRCVPISNHLYFYWYRQILGQKVEFLVSFYNNEISEKSEIFDDQFSVERPDGSNFTLKIRSTKLEDSAMYFCASTSGGGNIQYFGAGTRLSVL.

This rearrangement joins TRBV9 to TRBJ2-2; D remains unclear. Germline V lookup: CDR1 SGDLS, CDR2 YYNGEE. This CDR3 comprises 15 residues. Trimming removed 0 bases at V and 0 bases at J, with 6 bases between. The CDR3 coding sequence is TGTGCCAGCAGCGTAGAATATTCGAACACCGGGGAGCTGTTTTTT. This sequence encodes CASSVEYSNTGELFF.

The CDR3 protein is CASSDGNRGNEQFF. The CDR3, as DNA: TGTGCCAGCAGTGACGGGAACAGGGGGAATGAGCAGTTCTTC. The chain uses TRBV6-4 and TRBJ2-1, with 8 positions matching TRBD1. V lost 2 bases and J lost 7; bases outside the gene matches: 4. The germline V gene encodes CDR1 MRHNA and CDR2 SNTAGT. CDR3 length: 14 amino acids.

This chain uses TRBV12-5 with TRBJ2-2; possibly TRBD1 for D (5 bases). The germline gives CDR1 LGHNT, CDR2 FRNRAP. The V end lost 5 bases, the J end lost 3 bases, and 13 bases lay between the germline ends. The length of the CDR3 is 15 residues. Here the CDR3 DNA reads TGTGCTAGTGGTCCCGGGCAGGGTTACACCGGGGAGCTGTTTTTT. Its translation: CASGPGQGYTGELFF.

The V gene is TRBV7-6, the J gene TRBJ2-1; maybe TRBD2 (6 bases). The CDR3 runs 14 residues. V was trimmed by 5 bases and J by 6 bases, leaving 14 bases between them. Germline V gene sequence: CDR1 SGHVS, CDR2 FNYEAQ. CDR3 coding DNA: TGTGCCAGCAGCCCTAGACTAGGTCCCAATGAGCAGTTCTTC. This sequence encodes CASSPRLGPNEQFF.

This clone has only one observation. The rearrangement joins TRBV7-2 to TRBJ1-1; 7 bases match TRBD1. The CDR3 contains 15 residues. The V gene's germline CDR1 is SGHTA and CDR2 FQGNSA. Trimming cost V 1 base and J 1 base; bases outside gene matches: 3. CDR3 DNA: TGTGCCAGCAGCTTAGGTGGACAGGCGAACACTGAAGCTTTCTTT. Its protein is CASSLGGQANTEAFF.

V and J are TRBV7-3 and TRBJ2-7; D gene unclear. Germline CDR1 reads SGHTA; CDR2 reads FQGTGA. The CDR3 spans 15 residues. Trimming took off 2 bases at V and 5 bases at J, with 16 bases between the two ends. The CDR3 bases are TGTGCCAGCAGCTTATTCAACAGCCAAGCCAACGAGCAGTACTTC. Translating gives CASSLFNSQANEQYF.

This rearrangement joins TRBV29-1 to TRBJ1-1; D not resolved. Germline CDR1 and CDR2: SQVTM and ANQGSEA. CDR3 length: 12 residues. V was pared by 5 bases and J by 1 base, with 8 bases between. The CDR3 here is CSVPVPNTEAFF. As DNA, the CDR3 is TGCAGCGTTCCGGTCCCGAACACTGAAGCTTTCTTT.

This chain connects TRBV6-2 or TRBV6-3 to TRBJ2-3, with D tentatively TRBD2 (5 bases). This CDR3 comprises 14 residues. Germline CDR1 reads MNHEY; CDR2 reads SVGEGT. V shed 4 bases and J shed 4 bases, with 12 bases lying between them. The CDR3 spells CASSFRTPPDTQYF. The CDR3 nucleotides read TGTGCCAGCAGTTTTCGGACTCCCCCAGATACGCAGTATTTT.

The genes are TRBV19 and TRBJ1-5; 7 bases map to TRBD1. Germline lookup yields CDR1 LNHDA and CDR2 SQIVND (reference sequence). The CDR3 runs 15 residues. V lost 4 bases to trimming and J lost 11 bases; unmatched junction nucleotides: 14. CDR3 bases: TGTGCCAGTAGTACTCTAGGACAGGACAAGAGGTCCCAGCATTTT. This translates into CASSTLGQDKRSQHF.